The present T cell receptor beta chain was sequenced within a study of human T cells and chemical hapten exposure. The time point was: patch test 1, 2 weeks after DPC sensitization. The treatment denotes: therapeutic diphenylcyclopropenone sensitization with weekly scalp DPC. It was unfractionated whole blood from which total RNA was extracted. Patches went on only after blood had been drawn each time. In this sample, this clonotype turned up a few times. Its antigen is not known. The library attached unique molecular identifiers to individual cDNA molecules. TCRdb re-analysed the RACE reads in MiXCR, keeping a single row per CDR3 protein. The profile shows some 53,000 distinct CDR3 sequences, roughly 9.6% of them singletons. The length of the CDR3 is 17 residues. CDR1 is LGHNA and CDR2 is YSLEER in the germline V gene. Trimming stripped 4 bases from V and 3 bases from J, with 21 bases between. Notes on the study in general: Healthy individuals' immune responses may differ from those of donors, who had alopecia.

This chain uses TRBV4-3 with TRBJ1-2; D possibly corresponds to TRBD1 (6 bases). This sample comprised whole blood, obtained in connection with sensitization to the hapten diphenylcyclopropenone (DPC). The TCR originated in a woman in her thirties or forties with alopecia areata. Some clones in this sample may be carry-over from other donors' samples. Written as DNA, the CDR3 is TGCGCCAGCAGCCTCACTTTACCGGCAGGGGCTCACTATGGCTACACCTTC. Translation gives CASSLTLPAGAHYGYTF.